These 22 T cell receptor beta chains came from one sample sequenced in a study of cytomegalovirus exposure and HLA in healthy donors. Clones were sequenced by immunoSEQ multiplex PCR, and TCRdb holds only the in-frame ones, with some missing. Found here are fewer than 250,000 clones, around 88% of them singletons; the top ten hold approximately 1.5%. Sequences were obtained from PBMCs. The origin of the receptors is a woman between 18 and 30 years old in good health and CMV-seronegative.

The rearrangement joins TRBV7-6 to TRBJ1-3, with D possibly being TRBD1 (6 bases). From germline, CDR1 is SGHVS and CDR2 FNYEAQ. This CDR3 comprises 16 residues. V lost 1 base, J lost 0 bases, and 10 bases lay in between. The CDR3 sequence is CASSLGEGVSGNTIYF. CDR3 DNA: TGTGCCAGCAGCTTAGGGGAGGGGGTCTCTGGAAACACCATATATTTT.

V and J are TRBV10-1 and TRBJ2-1, with 8 bases matching TRBD2. The CDR3 has 14 residues. The germline V gene has CDR1 WNHNN and CDR2 SYGVQD (reference sequence). V lost 0 bases, J lost 8 bases, and 3 bases stayed unmatched. CDR3 DNA: TGCGCCAGCAGTGAGTCAAGCGGGAGTGATGAGCAGTTCTTC. Translated: CASSESSGSDEQFF.

This chain joins TRBV29-1 and TRBJ1-2; unclear D gene. V was cut by 3 bases and J by 1 base, with 15 bases left in between. This CDR3 has 15 amino acids. Germline V gene lookup returns CDR1 SQVTM and CDR2 ANQGSEA. As DNA, the CDR3 is TGCAGCGTTGATTCCAGACTGGCCGATAACTATGGCTACACCTTC. Amino acids: CSVDSRLADNYGYTF.

The genes are TRBV7-9 and TRBJ2-7; D is unresolved. The CDR3 length is 14 residues. V was trimmed by 5 bases and J by 1 base, leaving 12 bases between them. The V gene's germline CDR1 is SEHNR and CDR2 FQNEAQ (reference sequence). CDR3 DNA: TGTGCCAGCAGCCCGAGGCGGTCGTCCTACGAGCAGTACTTC. Its translation: CASSPRRSSYEQYF. The full variable domain, with the rest looked up from reference TRBV7-9 and TRBJ2-7, is DTGVSQNPRHKITKRGQNVTFRCDPISEHNRLYWYRQTLGQGPEFLTYFQNEAQLEKSRLLSDRFSAERPKGSFSTLEIQRTEQGDSAMYLCASSPRRSSYEQYFGPGTRLTVT.

The J gene is TRBJ1-5, the V gene TRBV4-1, with D perhaps matching TRBD1 (5 bases). The V gene lost 3 bases and the J gene lost 4 bases, with 10 bases spanning the gap. Germline V gene sequence: CDR1 MGHRA, CDR2 YSYEKL. This CDR3 is built from 14 residues. The CDR3 spells CASSHGGGNQPQHF. CDR3 nucleotides: TGCGCCAGCAGCCACGGGGGTGGGAATCAGCCCCAGCATTTT.

The chain is built from TRBV10-2 and TRBJ2-3; 11 bases agree with TRBD2. CDR1 and CDR2 from the germline V gene are WSHSY and SAAADI. J gave up 0 bases and V 4 bases, and 6 bases lay outside the gene matches. The CDR3 has 17 residues. CDR3 loop: CASSVAGGGLSTDTQYF. Written as DNA, the CDR3 is TGCGCCAGCAGTGTAGCGGGGGGGGGACTGAGCACAGATACGCAGTATTTT.

This clone was seen a few times. This chain joins TRBV5-1 and TRBJ2-2; D gene uncertain. CDR3 length: 15 amino acids. CDR1 is SGHRS and CDR2 is YFSETQ in the germline V gene. V was cut by 0 bases and J by 3 bases, with 9 bases left in between. Here the CDR3 DNA reads TGCGCCAGCAGCTTGGGACACGGATACACCGGGGAGCTGTTTTTT. Translation: CASSLGHGYTGELFF.

Only a few counts were recorded for this clone. The gene calls are TRBV7-9 and TRBJ1-1, with 10 bases identical to TRBD1. Germline CDR1 reads SEHNR; CDR2 reads FQNEAQ (reference sequence). Trimming at V came to 5 bases and at J to 6 bases, leaving 9 bases not matched to a gene. The CDR3 spans 15 residues. The CDR3 is CASSRRDRGGAEAFF. Here the CDR3 DNA reads TGTGCCAGCAGCCGAAGGGACAGGGGTGGGGCTGAAGCTTTCTTT. The full variable domain, its missing parts supplied by reference TRBV7-9 and TRBJ1-1, is DTGVSQNPRHKITKRGQNVTFRCDPISEHNRLYWYRQTLGQGPEFLTYFQNEAQLEKSRLLSDRFSAERPKGSFSTLEIQRTEQGDSAMYLCASSRRDRGGAEAFFGQGTRLTVV.

The V and J genes are TRBV19 and TRBJ1-3; D remains ambiguous. CDR1 and CDR2 (germline): LNHDA, SQIVND (reference sequence). The CDR3 has 13 residues. V dropped 6 bases and J dropped 3 bases, with 9 bases sitting between them. The CDR3 sequence is CASRGVSGNTIYF. The CDR3 DNA reads TGTGCCAGTAGAGGAGTTAGTGGAAACACCATATATTTT.

A single count supports this clone. The rearrangement uses TRBV7-9 and TRBJ1-1, with a possible D match to TRBD1 (6 bases). This CDR3 is 13 amino acids long. The V end was cut by 8 bases, the J end by 1 base, with 11 bases between. Germline V gene data show CDR1 as SEHNR and CDR2 as FQNEAQ (reference sequence). CDR3 sequence: CASQEQGNTEAFF. The CDR3 DNA follows: TGTGCCAGCCAGGAACAGGGGAACACTGAAGCTTTCTTT. Based on the CDR3 plus reference TRBV7-9 and TRBJ1-1, the full variable domain is DTGVSQNPRHKITKRGQNVTFRCDPISEHNRLYWYRQTLGQGPEFLTYFQNEAQLEKSRLLSDRFSAERPKGSFSTLEIQRTEQGDSAMYLCASQEQGNTEAFFGQGTRLTVV.

The V call is TRBV12-5, the J call TRBJ1-1; D is perhaps TRBD1 (5 bases). With 5 bases removed from V and 4 bases from J, the gap between germline ends came to 17 bases. The CDR3 is 15 amino acids. Germline V gene data show CDR1 as LGHNT and CDR2 as FRNRAP. CDR3 DNA: TGTGCTAGTGGTCCGAACAGGTCGGGGGGCACTGAAGCTTTCTTT. Protein: CASGPNRSGGTEAFF.

In this sample, this clone turned up once. The chain carries TRBV5-1 and TRBJ1-1, with 7 nucleotides matching TRBD1. V was pared by 4 bases and J by 4 bases, with 4 bases of the junction left unmatched. This CDR3 region has 13 residues. Germline V gene sequence: CDR1 SGHRS, CDR2 YFSETQ. The CDR3 DNA reads as TGCGCCAGCAGCAACGCAGGGGGCACTGAAGCTTTCTTT. The encoded protein is CASSNAGGTEAFF.

Here the CDR3 reads CAWEKAGGDEQFF. In DNA, the CDR3 is TGTGCCTGGGAAAAAGCGGGGGGCGATGAGCAGTTCTTC. The chain has TRBV30 and TRBJ2-1, with 9 bases fitting TRBD2. V lost 5 bases, J lost 8 bases, and 7 bases stayed unmatched. Germline-derived CDR1 and CDR2 are GTSNPN and SVGIG (reference sequence). The CDR3 length is 13 residues.

This chain uses TRBV7-9 with TRBJ1-2; D is undetermined. V shed 1 base and J shed 10 bases, with 10 bases lying between them. The V gene's germline CDR1 is SEHNR and CDR2 FQNEAQ (reference sequence). The CDR3 is 12 amino acids. The CDR3 bases are TGTGCCAGCAGCTTAGTCCTTCGAGCCTACACCTTC. This sequence encodes CASSLVLRAYTF. Full variable domain (rest looked up from reference TRBV7-9 and TRBJ1-2): DTGVSQNPRHKITKRGQNVTFRCDPISEHNRLYWYRQTLGQGPEFLTYFQNEAQLEKSRLLSDRFSAERPKGSFSTLEIQRTEQGDSAMYLCASSLVLRAYTFGSGTRLTVV.

The rearrangement joins TRBV19 to TRBJ2-1, with unresolved D. V lost 2 bases and J lost 0, with 8 bases in between. Germline CDR1 and CDR2: LNHDA and SQIVND (reference sequence). The CDR3 has 15 residues. DNA of the CDR3: TGTGCCAGTAGTATACACAAGAACTCCTACAATGAGCAGTTCTTC. Amino acids: CASSIHKNSYNEQFF.

The chain's CDR3 is CASSLVVGADEQYF. The CDR3 DNA reads TGTGCCAGCAGCTTGGTGGTGGGGGCGGACGAGCAGTACTTC. The chain couples TRBV5-4 to TRBJ2-7; possibly TRBD1 for D (6 bases). The CDR3 runs 14 residues. Germline CDR1 reads SGHNT; CDR2 reads YYREEE (reference sequence). V dropped 0 bases and J dropped 5 bases, with 12 bases sitting between them.

The chain carries TRBV6-6 and TRBJ2-7, with TRBD1 matching over 7 bases. Germline values: CDR1 MNHNY, CDR2 SVGAGI (reference sequence). Trimming removed 6 bases from V and 6 bases from J; junction bases left unmatched: 8. The CDR3 sequence is 13 residues long. The CDR3 loop is CASSRQGIAEQYF. In DNA, the CDR3 is TGTGCCAGCAGCCGACAGGGAATCGCCGAGCAGTACTTC.

V and J are TRBV6-1 and TRBJ1-6; perhaps TRBD1 as D (6 bases). The CDR3 sequence is 13 residues long. The germline V and J ends were trimmed by 4 bases and 9 bases, with 10 bases remaining between them. Germline assignment: CDR1 MNHNS and CDR2 SASEGT. CDR3 region: CASSVRDTSPLHF. The CDR3 region has the DNA TGTGCCAGCAGTGTCCGGGACACTTCACCCCTCCACTTT.

The rearrangement joins TRBV6-4 to TRBJ2-7; D is perhaps TRBD1 (5 bases). V was clipped by 4 bases and J by 6 bases, with 16 bases between them. The CDR3 loop spans 14 amino acids. The germline CDR1 and CDR2 sequences are MRHNA and SNTAGT. CDR3 DNA: TGTGCCAGCAGTGCCACAGGAGATTCGGGCGAGCAGTACTTC. This gives the protein CASSATGDSGEQYF.

The chain carries TRBV5-4 and TRBJ2-6; the D is unclear. Germline V gene lookup returns CDR1 SGHNT and CDR2 YYREEE (reference sequence). Trimming removed 2 bases at V and 1 base at J, with 4 bases between. The CDR3 loop spans 14 amino acids. The CDR3 DNA follows: TGTGCCAGCAGCTTCGGGTCTGGGGCCAACGTCCTGACTTTC. Translation gives CASSFGSGANVLTF.

A few counts support this clone. The DNA for the CDR3 is TGTGCCACGTCGCGGCAGCTTGTGGAGACCCAGTACTTC. Encoded protein: CATSRQLVETQYF. The chain links TRBV28 to TRBJ2-5; D is uncertain. CDR3 length equals 13 residues. CDR1 and CDR2 from the germline V gene are MDHEN and SYDVKM. Trimming left V 10 bases short and J 5 bases short, with 17 bases between.

The chain carries TRBV6-1 and TRBJ2-3; D perhaps matches TRBD2 (5 bases). Germline V gene data show CDR1 as MNHNS and CDR2 as SASEGT. V lost 1 base, J lost 4 bases, and 12 bases lay in between. CDR3 length: 15 residues. The CDR3 DNA follows: TGTGCCAGCAGTGAAGGGCAGAGGGCCGCAGATACGCAGTATTTT. Translated: CASSEGQRAADTQYF.